This T cell receptor beta chain appears in the sequencing data of a study of Tregs in tolerant kidney transplant recipients. The study, taken as a whole, reports: For some patients, primers changed over time, blocking nucleotide-level comparison.

The ends were cut back, 0 bases at V and 3 bases at J, with 7 bases in the middle. The CDR3 sequence is 13 residues long. Germline V CDR1 and CDR2: SGHNT, YYREEE (reference sequence). TCRdb's table, derived via immunoSEQ multiplex PCR, lists solely in-frame clones and lacks some. The data contain about 55,000 clones, about 90% of them seen just once; the ten biggest clones take up 13% to 15%. Mixed chimerism was transient after nonmyeloablative marrow transplants from related graft donors. As concerns this clone: The antigen is undetermined.

The sample here was CD8+ T cells from blood (PBMCs), taken 24 months after the transplant. The clonotype originates from a human patient who received a combined kidney and bone marrow transplant. The T cells may partly be graft donor cells. The rearrangement links TRBV5-4 to TRBJ2-7; D remains unclear. CDR3 DNA: TGTGCCAGCAGCTTGGACCAGGACTACGAGCAGTACTTC. This codes for CASSLDQDYEQYF.